The rows below give T cell receptor beta chains drawn from one sample of a study of shared clonotypes between healthy human individuals. TCRdb's table, derived via immunoSEQ multiplex PCR, lists solely in-frame clones and lacks some. The table records roughly 2 million clones, approximately 94% of them present only once. Sequencing used naive CD4+ T cells sorted from blood. These receptors were taken from a man between 18 and 35 years old in good health. CDR3s include the opening cysteine and the closing phenylalanine or tryptophan. A D gene is named only where the DNA matches it firmly. Clone size is not always given. Where it is, it says once, few, many or a class for expanded clones.

j_call,d_call,v_call,clone_size,cdr3_nt,cdr3_aa
TRBJ2-3,.,TRBV5-1,once,TGCGCCAGCAGCTTGGAGGGACTCTCAGATACGCAGTATTTT,CASSLEGLSDTQYF
TRBJ2-1,.,TRBV5-1,.,TGCGCCAGCAGCTTGGAGGGACCCTACAATGAGCAGTTCTTC,CASSLEGPYNEQFF
TRBJ1-1,.,TRBV4-3,.,TGCGCCAGCAGCCAAGAAGGTCGGAACACTGAAGCTTTCTTT,CASSQEGRNTEAFF
TRBJ2-7,TRBD1,TRBV7-2,.,TGTGCCAGCAGCCCGCTGGTAGGACAGGGGGCGAGTGAGCAGTACTTC,CASSPLVGQGASEQYF
TRBJ1-2,.,TRBV2,.,TGTGCCAGTAGTGGGGACACCGACTATGGCTACACCTTC,CASSGDTDYGYTF
TRBJ2-5,TRBD2,TRBV15,.,TGTGCCACCAGCAGAGATCCCACTAGCGGAAACCAAGAGACCCAGTACTTC,CATSRDPTSGNQETQYF
TRBJ1-5,.,TRBV12-5,.,TGTGCTAGTGGTTTGGAGGCTAAACAAAATACAGGACGGAGGGCCTATAGCAATCAGCCCCAGCATTTT,CASGLEAKQNTGRRAYSNQPQHF
TRBJ1-6,TRBD1,TRBV14,few,TGTGCCAGCAGCCAGCTAACAGGGGAACGGTCACCCCTCCACTTT,CASSQLTGERSPLHF
TRBJ2-6,.,TRBV7-9,.,TGTGCCAGCAGCTTAGGCATGGAGAATGGAGGGGCCAACGTCCTGACTTTC,CASSLGMENGGANVLTF
TRBJ2-1,TRBD2,TRBV28,.,TGTGCCAGCAGTTTACCGACTAGCGGGGGGATCAATGAGCAGTTCTTC,CASSLPTSGGINEQFF
TRBJ2-7,TRBD2,TRBV19,.,TGTGCCAGTAGTATAGCTCGGGACTACTCTTACGAGCAGTACTTC,CASSIARDYSYEQYF
TRBJ2-2,.,TRBV30,.,TGTGCCTGGAGTGTTTCGGGGCTAGGGGAGCTGTTTTTT,CAWSVSGLGELFF
TRBJ2-5,TRBD2,TRBV5-4,.,TGTGCCAGCAGCCCACTCGGGACTAGCGGGAGTAGGGAGACCCAGTACTTC,CASSPLGTSGSRETQYF
TRBJ1-4,.,TRBV10-1,.,TGCGCCAGCAGTGAGTCGCCGGGACACGAAGAAAAACTGTTTTTT,CASSESPGHEEKLFF
TRBJ2-7,TRBD2,TRBV7-8,.,TGTGCCAGCAGCTTGGGCTTACTAGCGGGGGGCACTTACGAGCAGTACTTC,CASSLGLLAGGTYEQYF
TRBJ1-2,.,TRBV7-2,.,TGTGCCAGCAGCTTAGTTACGTATGGCTACACCTTC,CASSLVTYGYTF
TRBJ1-4,.,TRBV9,.,TGTGCCAGCAGCCCCAGACTAGGTGAAAAACTGTTTTTT,CASSPRLGEKLFF
TRBJ2-3,.,TRBV15,once,TGTGCCACCAGCAGAGGTCCGGGGTCGGTCCTGACGACAGATACGCAGTATTTT,CATSRGPGSVLTTDTQYF
TRBJ1-5,.,TRBV10-3,.,TGTGCCATCAGTGAGTCGGGAGGGGGAAATCAGCCCCAGCATTTT,CAISESGGGNQPQHF
TRBJ1-2,TRBD1,TRBV10-3,.,TGTGCCATCAGACTCGGGACAGGGGCCTTCTACACCTTC,CAIRLGTGAFYTF
TRBJ1-2,.,TRBV7-9,.,TGTGCCAGCAGCTTAGGCGAAGGGGGTGGCTACACCTTC,CASSLGEGGGYTF
TRBJ2-7,TRBD2,TRBV7-8,once,TGTGCCAGCAGCTTAGCGGCTAGCGGGAGGGCGCTTTCCTACGAGCAGTACTTC,CASSLAASGRALSYEQYF
TRBJ2-5,.,TRBV10-3,few,TGTGCCATCAGTGACGGGGAGACCCAGTACTTC,CAISDGETQYF